Detailed here is one T cell receptor (beta chain). No antigen is known for it. This sample was included in a study of response to subunit inactivated influenza vaccine. Study-level results: New T cells are recruited in small numbers by each seasonal influenza vaccination, according to the authors' suggestion.

The V segment lost 11 bases and the J segment 2 bases; nucleotides outside the gene matches: 6. The length of the CDR3 is 13 residues. CDR1 is MNHNS, CDR2 SASEGT, per germline. TCRdb used MiXCR to reprocess the RT-PCR reads, holding one entry per CDR3 protein. The sample shows hundreds of thousands of distinct CDR3 sequences, 14% of them seen only once. Specimen: PBMCs from blood, collected less than 15 days before vaccination. The TCR comes from a man in his fifties or sixties who received an inactivated influenza vaccine. The rearrangement uses TRBV6-1 and TRBJ1-5; 7 bases are shared with TRBD1. DNA of the CDR3: TGTGCCGCACAGGGGAAGGGCAATCAGCCCCAGCATTTT. Residues: CAAQGKGNQPQHF.